This T cell receptor (beta chain) emerged from a study of T cells expressing NK-cell markers. Germline V gene sequence: CDR1 MGHDK, CDR2 SYGVNS. The CDR3 extends over 17 amino acids. Following a re-call of the 5' RACE reads, TCRdb has one entry per CDR3 protein and lacks DNA. This sample's clone table lists about 260,000 distinct CDR3 sequences. The chain uses TRBV25-1 and TRBJ2-1; TCRdb selects TRBD2, and the lack of DNA leaves this call unchecked. The sequence was collected from a man aged 18 to 29 in good health. The sequencing sample was made of blood T cells: a sorted CD56 or NKG2C T cell subset, CD4+ or CD8+ T cells, or bulk PBMC T cells (not recorded which). This CDR3 reads CASSDQGLAERYNEQFF.